The 2 T cell receptor beta chains reported below all come from one sample, sequenced in a study of blood T cell repertoires in COVID-19. Measured with immunoSEQ multiplex PCR; TCRdb has only the in-frame clones, and not every one. The sample includes roughly 150,000 clones, about 92% of them seen just once. The source material was peripheral blood. These receptors were obtained from a woman aged 55-70 years with COVID-19, enrolled during active disease.

The J gene is TRBJ2-7, the V gene TRBV25-1; the D gene is possibly TRBD2 (7 bases). Trimming pared 7 bases from V and 7 bases from J, leaving 20 bases between. CDR3 length: 14 residues. Per the germline V gene, CDR1 is MGHDK and CDR2 is SYGVNS. The CDR3 DNA follows: TGTGCCAGCATACCCTCTGGGGGGGCGGGAGAGCAGTACTTC. Translated: CASIPSGGAGEQYF.

As regards this clone: Different DNA sequences within this sample yield the same CDR3. The V gene is TRBV18, the J gene TRBJ2-7; TRBD1 matches at 9 bases. Unmatched junction bases numbered 6, after V lost 6 bases and J lost 3 bases. This CDR3 has 14 amino acids. Germline assignment: CDR1 KGHSH and CDR2 LQKENI. The CDR3, as DNA: TGTGCCAGCTCGCCGGGACAGGGAAGCTACGAGCAGTACTTC. The encoded protein is CASSPGQGSYEQYF. The full variable domain, in which reference TRBV18 and TRBJ2-7 provide the parts outside the CDR3, is NAGVMQNPRHLVRRRGQEARLRCSPMKGHSHVYWYRQLPEEGLKFMVYLQKENIIDESGMPKERFSAEFPKEGPSILRIQQVVRGDSAAYFCASSPGQGSYEQYFGPGTRLTVT.